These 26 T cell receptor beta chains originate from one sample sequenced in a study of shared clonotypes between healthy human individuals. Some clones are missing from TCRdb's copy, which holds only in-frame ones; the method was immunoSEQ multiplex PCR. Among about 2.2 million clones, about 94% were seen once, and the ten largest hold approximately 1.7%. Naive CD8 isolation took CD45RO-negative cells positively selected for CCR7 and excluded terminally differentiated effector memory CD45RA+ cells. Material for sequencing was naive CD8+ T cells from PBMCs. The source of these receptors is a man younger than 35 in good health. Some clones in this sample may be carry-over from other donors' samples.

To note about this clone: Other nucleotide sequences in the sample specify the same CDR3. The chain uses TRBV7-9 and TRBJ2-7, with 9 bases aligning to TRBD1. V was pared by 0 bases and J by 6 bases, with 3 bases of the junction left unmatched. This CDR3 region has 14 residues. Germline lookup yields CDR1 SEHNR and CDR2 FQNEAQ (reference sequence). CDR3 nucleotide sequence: TGTGCCAGCAGCTTAGCGGGACAGGGTACCGAGCAGTACTTC. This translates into CASSLAGQGTEQYF. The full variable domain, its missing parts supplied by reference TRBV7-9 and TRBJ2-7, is DTGVSQNPRHKITKRGQNVTFRCDPISEHNRLYWYRQTLGQGPEFLTYFQNEAQLEKSRLLSDRFSAERPKGSFSTLEIQRTEQGDSAMYLCASSLAGQGTEQYFGPGTRLTVT.

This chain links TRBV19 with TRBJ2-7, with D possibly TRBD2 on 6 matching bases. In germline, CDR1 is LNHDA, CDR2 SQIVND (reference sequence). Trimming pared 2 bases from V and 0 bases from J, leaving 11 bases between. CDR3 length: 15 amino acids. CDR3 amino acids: CASSILIGSSYEQYF. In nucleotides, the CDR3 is TGTGCCAGTAGTATACTTATCGGGAGCTCCTACGAGCAGTACTTC.

The CDR3 protein is CASSLTTGGDTGELFF. The CDR3, as DNA: TGTGCCAGCTCACTTACGACAGGGGGTGACACCGGGGAGCTGTTTTTT. The chain uses TRBV18 and TRBJ2-2, with TRBD1 matching 9 bases. The CDR3 consists of 16 residues. V lost 4 bases to trimming and J lost 3 bases; unmatched junction nucleotides: 6. Germline V gene sequence: CDR1 KGHSH, CDR2 LQKENI.

CDR3 region: CASSLLPRVLYEQYF. Here the CDR3 DNA reads TGTGCCAGCAGCCTTCTCCCCAGAGTCCTATACGAGCAGTACTTC. The chain employs TRBV14 and TRBJ2-7; the D is unclear. With 4 bases removed from V and 4 bases from J, the gap between germline ends came to 17 bases. CDR3 size: 15 residues. Germline V CDR1 and CDR2: SGHDN, FVKESK.

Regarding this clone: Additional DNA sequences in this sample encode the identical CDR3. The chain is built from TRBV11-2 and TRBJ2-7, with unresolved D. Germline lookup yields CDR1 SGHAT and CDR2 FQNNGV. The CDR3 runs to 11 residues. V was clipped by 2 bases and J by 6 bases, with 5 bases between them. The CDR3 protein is CASSLLSEQYF. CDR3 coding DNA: TGTGCCAGCAGCTTACTTTCCGAGCAGTACTTC.

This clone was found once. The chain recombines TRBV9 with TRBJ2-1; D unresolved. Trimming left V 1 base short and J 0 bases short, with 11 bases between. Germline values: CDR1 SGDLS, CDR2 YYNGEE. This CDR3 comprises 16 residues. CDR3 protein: CASSVTGPGSYNEQFF. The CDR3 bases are TGTGCCAGCAGCGTAACCGGGCCCGGCTCCTACAATGAGCAGTTCTTC.

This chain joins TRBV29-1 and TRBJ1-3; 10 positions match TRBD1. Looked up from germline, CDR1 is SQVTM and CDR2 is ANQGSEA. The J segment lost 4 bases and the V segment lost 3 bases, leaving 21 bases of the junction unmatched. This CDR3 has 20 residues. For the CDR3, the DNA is TGCAGCGTTGAGGCGTACACCGGGACAGGGGATTCGGTCGGAGGAAACACCATATATTTT. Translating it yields CSVEAYTGTGDSVGGNTIYF.

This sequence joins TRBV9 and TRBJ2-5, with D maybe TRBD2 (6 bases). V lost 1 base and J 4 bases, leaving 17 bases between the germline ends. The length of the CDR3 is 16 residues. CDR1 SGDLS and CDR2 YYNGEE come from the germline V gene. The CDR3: CASSVKGLGGTETQYF. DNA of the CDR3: TGTGCCAGCAGCGTAAAGGGGCTGGGGGGAACAGAGACCCAGTACTTC.

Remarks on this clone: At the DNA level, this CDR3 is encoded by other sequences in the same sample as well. The chain's CDR3 is CATSPGTSNEQYF. The CDR3 DNA reads as TGTGCCACCAGCCCGGGGACTAGTAACGAGCAGTACTTC. The genes are TRBV15 and TRBJ2-7; TRBD2 agrees at 8 bases. This CDR3 is 13 amino acids long. Per germline, CDR1 LNHNV and CDR2 YYDKDF (reference sequence). The ends lost 5 bases at V and 5 bases at J; junction bases unmatched: 5. Full variable domain (outside the CDR3, taken from reference TRBV15 and TRBJ2-7): DAMVIQNPRYQVTQFGKPVTLSCSQTLNHNVMYWYQQKSSQAPKLLFHYYDKDFNNEADTPDNFQSRRPNTSFCFLDIRSPGLGDTAMYLCATSPGTSNEQYFGPGTRLTVT.

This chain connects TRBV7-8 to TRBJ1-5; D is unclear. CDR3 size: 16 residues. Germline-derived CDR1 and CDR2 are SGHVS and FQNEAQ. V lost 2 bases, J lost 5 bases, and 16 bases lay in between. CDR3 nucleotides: TGTGCCAGCAGCTTAAGCCTTACCCTAGCACATCAGCCCCAGCATTTT. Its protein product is CASSLSLTLAHQPQHF.

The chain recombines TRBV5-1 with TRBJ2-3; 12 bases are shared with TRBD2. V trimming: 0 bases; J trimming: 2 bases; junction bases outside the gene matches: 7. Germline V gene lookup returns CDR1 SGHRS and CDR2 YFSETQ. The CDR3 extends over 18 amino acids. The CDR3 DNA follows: TGCGCCAGCAGCTTGGGGGTCGGACTAGCGGGATACACAGATACGCAGTATTTT. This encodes CASSLGVGLAGYTDTQYF.

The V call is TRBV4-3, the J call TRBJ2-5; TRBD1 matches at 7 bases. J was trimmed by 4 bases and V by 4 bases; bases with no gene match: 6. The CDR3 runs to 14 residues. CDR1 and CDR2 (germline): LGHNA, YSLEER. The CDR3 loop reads CASSPGTVGETQYF. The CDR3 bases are TGCGCCAGCAGCCCCGGGACAGTGGGAGAGACCCAGTACTTC.

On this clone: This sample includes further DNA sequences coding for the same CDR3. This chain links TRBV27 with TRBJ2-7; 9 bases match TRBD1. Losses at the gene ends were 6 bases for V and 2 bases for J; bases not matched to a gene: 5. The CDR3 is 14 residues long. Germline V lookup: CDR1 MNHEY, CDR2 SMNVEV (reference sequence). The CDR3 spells CASSAGTGTYEQYF. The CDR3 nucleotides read TGTGCCAGCAGCGCCGGGACAGGGACCTACGAGCAGTACTTC.

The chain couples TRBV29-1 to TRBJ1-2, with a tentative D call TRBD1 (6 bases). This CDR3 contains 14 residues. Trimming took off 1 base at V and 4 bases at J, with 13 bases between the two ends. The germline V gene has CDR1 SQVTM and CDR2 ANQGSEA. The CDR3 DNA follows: TGCAGCGTTGAAGCTGGGGGGCCGGGCTATGGCTACACCTTC. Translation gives CSVEAGGPGYGYTF.

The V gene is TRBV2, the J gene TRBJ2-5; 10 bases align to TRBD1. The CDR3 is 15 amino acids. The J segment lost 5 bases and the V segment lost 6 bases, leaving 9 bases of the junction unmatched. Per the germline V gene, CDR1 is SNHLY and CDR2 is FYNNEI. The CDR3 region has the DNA TGTGCCAGCAGCGCTGACAGGGGGCGCCGGGAGACCCAGTACTTC. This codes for CASSADRGRRETQYF.

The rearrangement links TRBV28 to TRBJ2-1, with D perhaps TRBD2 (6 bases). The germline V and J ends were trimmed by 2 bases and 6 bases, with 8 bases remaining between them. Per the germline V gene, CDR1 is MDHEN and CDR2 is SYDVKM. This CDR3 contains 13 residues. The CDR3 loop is CASSLGGFNEQFF. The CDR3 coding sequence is TGTGCCAGCAGTTTAGGGGGGTTCAATGAGCAGTTCTTC.

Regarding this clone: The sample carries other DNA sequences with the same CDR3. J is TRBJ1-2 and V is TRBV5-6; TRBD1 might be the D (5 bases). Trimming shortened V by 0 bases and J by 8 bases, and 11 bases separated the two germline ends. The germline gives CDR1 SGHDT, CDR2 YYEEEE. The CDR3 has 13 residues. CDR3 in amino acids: CASSLGQGGGYTF. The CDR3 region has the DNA TGTGCCAGCAGCTTGGGGCAGGGCGGAGGCTACACCTTC. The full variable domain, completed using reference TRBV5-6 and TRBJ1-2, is DAGVTQSPTHLIKTRGQQVTLRCSPKSGHDTVSWYQQALGQGPQFIFQYYEEEERQRGNFPDRFSGHQFPNYSSELNVNALLLGDSALYLCASSLGQGGGYTFGSGTRLTVV.

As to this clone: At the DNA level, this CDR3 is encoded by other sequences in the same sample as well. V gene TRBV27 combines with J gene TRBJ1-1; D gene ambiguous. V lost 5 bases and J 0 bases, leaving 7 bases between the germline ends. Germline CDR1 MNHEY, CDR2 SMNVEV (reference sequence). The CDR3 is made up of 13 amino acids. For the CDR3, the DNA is TGTGCCAGCAGTGATTCTATGAACACTGAAGCTTTCTTT. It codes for CASSDSMNTEAFF.

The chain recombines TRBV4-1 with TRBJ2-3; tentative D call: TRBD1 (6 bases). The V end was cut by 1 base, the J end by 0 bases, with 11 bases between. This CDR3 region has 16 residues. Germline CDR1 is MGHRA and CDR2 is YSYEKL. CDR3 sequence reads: CASSQGTGKSTDTQYF. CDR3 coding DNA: TGCGCCAGCAGCCAAGGAACAGGGAAGAGCACAGATACGCAGTATTTT.

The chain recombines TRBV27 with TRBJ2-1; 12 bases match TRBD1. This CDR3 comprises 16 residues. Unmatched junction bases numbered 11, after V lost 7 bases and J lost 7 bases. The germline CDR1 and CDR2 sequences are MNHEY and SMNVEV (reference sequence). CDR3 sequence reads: CASMGQGALSMNEQFF. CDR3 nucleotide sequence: TGTGCCAGCATGGGACAGGGGGCGCTAAGTATGAATGAGCAGTTCTTC.

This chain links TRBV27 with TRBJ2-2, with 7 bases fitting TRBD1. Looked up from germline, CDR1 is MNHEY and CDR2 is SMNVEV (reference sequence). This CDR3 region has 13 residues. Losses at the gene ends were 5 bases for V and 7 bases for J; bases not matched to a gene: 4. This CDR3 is CASSQQGHGELFF. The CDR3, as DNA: TGTGCCAGCAGTCAACAGGGGCACGGGGAGCTGTTTTTT.

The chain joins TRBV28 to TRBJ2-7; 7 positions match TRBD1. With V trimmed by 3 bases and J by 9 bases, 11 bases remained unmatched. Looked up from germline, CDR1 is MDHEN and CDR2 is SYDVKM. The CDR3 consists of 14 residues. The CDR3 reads CASSFTGAVVGQYF. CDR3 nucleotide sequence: TGTGCCAGCAGTTTTACAGGGGCAGTAGTGGGGCAGTACTTC.

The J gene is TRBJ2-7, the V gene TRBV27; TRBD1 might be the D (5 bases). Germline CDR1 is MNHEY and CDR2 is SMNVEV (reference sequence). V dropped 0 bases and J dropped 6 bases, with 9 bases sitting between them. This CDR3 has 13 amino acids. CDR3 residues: CASSLSVRGEQYF. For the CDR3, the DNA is TGTGCCAGCAGTTTATCTGTAAGGGGCGAGCAGTACTTC.

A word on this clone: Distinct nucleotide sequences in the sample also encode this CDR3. The CDR3 DNA sequence: TGCGCCAGCAGCCAAAGACAGGGCACCTACGAGCAGTACTTC. Translating gives CASSQRQGTYEQYF. This chain links TRBV4-1 with TRBJ2-7; TRBD1 aligns across 7 bases. Germline lookup yields CDR1 MGHRA and CDR2 YSYEKL. The CDR3 contains 14 residues. V gave up 2 bases and J gave up 2 bases; unmatched junction bases: 3.

CDR3 amino acids: CASSQEFGLGLNEQFF. The CDR3 DNA reads TGCGCCAGCAGCCAAGAATTCGGACTGGGGTTGAATGAGCAGTTCTTC. The chain employs TRBV4-1 and TRBJ2-1; tentative D call: TRBD2 (5 bases). This CDR3 spans 16 amino acids. V dropped 0 bases and J dropped 7 bases, with 16 bases sitting between them. In germline, CDR1 is MGHRA, CDR2 YSYEKL.

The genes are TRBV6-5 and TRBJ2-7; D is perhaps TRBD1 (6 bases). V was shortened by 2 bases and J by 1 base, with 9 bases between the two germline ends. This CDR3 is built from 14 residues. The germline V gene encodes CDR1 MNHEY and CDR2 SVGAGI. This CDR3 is CASSYQGPSYEQYF. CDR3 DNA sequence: TGTGCCAGCAGTTACCAGGGGCCATCCTACGAGCAGTACTTC.